This T cell receptor beta chain appears in the sequencing data of a study of CD8 T cells in ankylosing spondylitis. Study-level findings and limits: A TCR beta motif of about eight highly homologous variants seemed to mark ankylosing spondylitis blood. Reactive arthritis synovial fluid and blood previously showed some of these motif variants. Significantly higher representation of disease-linked clones was reported for matched ankylosing spondylitis synovial fluid.

The germline V gene has CDR1 SEHNR and CDR2 FQNEAQ (reference sequence). This CDR3 has 14 residues. V lost 1 base, J lost 6 bases, and 13 bases lay in between. This clonotype turned up a few times. Its antigen is still unknown. Making the TCR beta libraries involved quantitative 5'-RACE with molecular barcodes. TCRdb ran MiXCR on the 5' RACE reads and lists one entry per CDR3 protein. The table has 300,000 to 400,000 distinct CDR3 sequences, approximately 20% seen once. The chain has TRBV7-9 and TRBJ2-7, with D unresolved. Sequencing was carried out using blood, either unsorted or a sorted T cell fraction (not recorded which). The clonotype was recovered from a male donor with ankylosing spondylitis or in good health (not recorded which). CDR3 loop: CASSLEAGLSEQYF. CDR3 DNA: TGTGCCAGCAGCTTAGAAGCTGGGTTGAGCGAGCAGTACTTC. The full variable domain, in which reference TRBV7-9 and TRBJ2-7 provide the parts outside the CDR3, is DTGVSQNPRHKITKRGQNVTFRCDPISEHNRLYWYRQTLGQGPEFLTYFQNEAQLEKSRLLSDRFSAERPKGSFSTLEIQRTEQGDSAMYLCASSLEAGLSEQYFGPGTRLTVT.